This TCR beta chain came from a study of blood T cell repertoires in COVID-19. About the research overall: Sites in the United States, Italy and Spain provided acute and convalescent COVID-19 samples. Sample material is recorded as cDNA or gDNA derived from T cells, B-cell-depleted T cells, or PBMCs.

As processed by the authors: Nucleated cell number was recorded as an estimate derived from reference gene primer amplification. Generated by immunoSEQ multiplex PCR, the TCRdb table keeps only in-frame clones and is missing some. The V and J calls and clone size come from that table; D and trimming were worked out from the DNA. This table holds 110,000 or so clones, over 65% found once. The specimen sequenced was peripheral blood. The clonotype originates from a man between 70 and 80 years old with acute or convalescent COVID-19.

The DNA for the CDR3 is TGCGCCAGCAGCGCTAGCGGGGGGGCCCACGAGCAGTACTTC. Its translation is CASSASGGAHEQYF. The chain carries TRBV5-1 and TRBJ2-7; 12 bases are shared with TRBD2. The trim removed 4 bases at V and 5 bases at J, leaving 4 bases unmatched. Germline V gene sequence: CDR1 SGHRS, CDR2 YFSETQ. The CDR3 spans 14 residues.